This T cell receptor (beta chain) was observed in a study of blood T cell repertoires in COVID-19. This CDR3 contains 13 residues. Germline CDR1 and CDR2: ENHRY and SYGVKD. Germline trimming cut 4 bases from V and 6 bases from J; bases unmatched to any gene: 4. TCRdb keeps only in-frame clones here, not all; method: immunoSEQ multiplex PCR. The sample gives approximately 210,000 clones, approximately 80% of which show up once; roughly 4.3% is in the top ten. What was sequenced was PBMCs or T cells enriched from blood (not recorded which). The receptor was isolated from a man under 40 with acute COVID-19. V gene TRBV10-3 combines with J gene TRBJ2-7, with 9 bases identical to TRBD1. CDR3 DNA: TGTGCCATCAGTGTCGGGACAGGGCGCGAGCAGTACTTC. It yields the protein CAISVGTGREQYF.